The 5 T cell receptor beta chains in this list originate from one sample, sequenced in a study of T cells in Graves' hyperthyroidism and ophthalmopathy (dated by TCRdb to between 2019 and 2020). The method was multiplex PCR. Data came from an Illumina HiSeq 2000. Amplification of TCR beta CDR3 regions was carried out from RNA transcripts. The TCR CDR3 was subjected to a first round of RT-PCR using the HTBI primer set and the Qiagen OneStep RT-PCR kit. TCRdb applied fastp at Q25 and MiXCR to the public reads, then kept only in-frame beta chains. Rows matching on CDR3 protein sequence are summarized as one entry with the most common DNA and genes. Within this sample are about 400,000 distinct CDR3 sequences, with approximately 14% of them counted one time only. The top ten constitute roughly 25% of the sample. Sequencing was performed on blood. The origin of the receptors is a woman younger than 30 with Graves' hyperthyroidism that later progressed to Graves' ophthalmopathy.

The V gene is TRBV6-2 or TRBV6-3, the J gene TRBJ2-2; no reliable D call. V lost 3 bases to trimming and J lost 7 bases, with 6 bases between them. The CDR3 length is 12 residues. The germline V gene has CDR1 MNHEY and CDR2 SVGEGT. The CDR3 sequence is CASSYRFGELFF. The CDR3 DNA sequence: TGTGCCAGCAGTTATCGGTTCGGGGAGCTGTTTTTT.

The rearrangement uses TRBV7-2 and TRBJ1-6; the match to TRBD1 covers 7 bases. V dropped 1 base and J dropped 7; count of bases not matched to a gene: 10. Germline V gene sequence: CDR1 SGHTA, CDR2 FQGNSA. CDR3 length equals 17 residues. The CDR3 loop is CASSLGLGQFGNSPLHF. The CDR3 DNA reads as TGTGCCAGCAGCTTAGGACTGGGACAGTTCGGGAATTCACCCCTCCACTTT.

The chain combines TRBV29-1 with TRBJ2-7; D is undetermined. Germline V gives CDR1 SQVTM, CDR2 ANQGSEA. This CDR3 region has 10 residues. V was shortened by 5 bases and J by 5 bases, with 7 bases between the two germline ends. In DNA, the CDR3 is TGCAGCGTTTTGCTGGACGAGCAGTACTTC. Its protein product is CSVLLDEQYF.

This clonotype was seen ten or more times. The V call is TRBV7-2, the J call TRBJ2-7; D is undetermined. CDR1 is SGHTA and CDR2 is FQGNSA in the germline V gene. Between the trimmed V and J ends, which lost 2 bases and 4 bases, there was a span of 6 bases. The CDR3 spans 12 residues. The CDR3 bases are TGTGCCAGCAGCTTAAATCAGTACGAGCAGTACTTC. This sequence encodes CASSLNQYEQYF. The variable domain in full, with the rest retrieved from reference TRBV7-2 and TRBJ2-7, is GAGVSQSPSNKVTEKGKDVELRCDPISGHTALYWYRQSLGQGLEFLIYFQGNSAPDKSGLPSDRFSAERTGGSVSTLTIQRTQQEDSAVYLCASSLNQYEQYFGPGTRLTVT.

With regard to this clonotype: This may stem from a read error, because a much larger clone lies one nucleotide away. The chain combines TRBV24-1 with TRBJ2-3; no firm D call. Germline V CDR1 and CDR2: KGHDR, SFDVKD. V lost 0 bases and J lost 6, with 6 bases in between. The CDR3 is 13 residues long. The CDR3 spells CATSDLGGDTQYF. CDR3 DNA: TGTGCCACCAGTGATTTGGGCGGTGATACGCAGTATTTT.